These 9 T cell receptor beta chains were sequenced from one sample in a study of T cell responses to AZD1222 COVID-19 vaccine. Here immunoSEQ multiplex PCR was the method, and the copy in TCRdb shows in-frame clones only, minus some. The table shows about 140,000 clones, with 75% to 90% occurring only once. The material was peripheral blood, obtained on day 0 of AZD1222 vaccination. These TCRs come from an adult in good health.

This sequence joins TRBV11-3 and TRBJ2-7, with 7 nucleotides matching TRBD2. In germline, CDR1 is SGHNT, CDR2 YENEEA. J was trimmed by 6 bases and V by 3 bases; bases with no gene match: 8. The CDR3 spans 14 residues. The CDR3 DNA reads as TGTGCCAGCAGCTTGCTGGGCGGGAGCTCCGAGCAGTACTTC. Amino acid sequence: CASSLLGGSSEQYF.

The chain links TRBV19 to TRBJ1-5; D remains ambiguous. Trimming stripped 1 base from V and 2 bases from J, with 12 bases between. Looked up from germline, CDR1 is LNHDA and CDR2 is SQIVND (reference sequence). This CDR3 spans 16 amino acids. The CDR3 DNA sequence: TGTGCCAGTAGTATAGGCGAGGGATACGGCAATCAGCCCCAGCATTTT. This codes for CASSIGEGYGNQPQHF.

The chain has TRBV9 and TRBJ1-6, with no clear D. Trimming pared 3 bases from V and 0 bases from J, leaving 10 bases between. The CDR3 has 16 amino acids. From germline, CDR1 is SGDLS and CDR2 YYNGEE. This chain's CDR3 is CASSAHESSYNSPLHF. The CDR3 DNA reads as TGTGCCAGCAGCGCGCACGAGAGCTCCTATAATTCACCCCTCCACTTT.

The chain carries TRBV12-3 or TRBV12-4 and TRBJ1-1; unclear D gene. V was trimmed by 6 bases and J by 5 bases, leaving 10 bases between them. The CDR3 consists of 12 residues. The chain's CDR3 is CASSALRTEAFF. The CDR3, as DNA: TGTGCCAGCAGCGCGTTGAGGACTGAAGCTTTCTTT.

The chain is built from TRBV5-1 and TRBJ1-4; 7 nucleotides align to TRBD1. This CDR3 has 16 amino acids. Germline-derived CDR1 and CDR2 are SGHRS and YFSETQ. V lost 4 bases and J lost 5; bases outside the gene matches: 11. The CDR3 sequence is CASSRTTGAPNEKLFF. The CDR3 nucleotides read TGCGCCAGCAGCCGAACAACAGGGGCCCCCAATGAAAAACTGTTTTTT.

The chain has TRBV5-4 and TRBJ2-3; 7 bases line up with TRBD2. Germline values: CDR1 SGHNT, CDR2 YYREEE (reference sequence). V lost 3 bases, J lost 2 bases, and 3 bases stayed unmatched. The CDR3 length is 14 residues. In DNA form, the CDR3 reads TGTGCCAGCAGCTGGGGAGGGATCACAGATACGCAGTATTTT. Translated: CASSWGGITDTQYF.

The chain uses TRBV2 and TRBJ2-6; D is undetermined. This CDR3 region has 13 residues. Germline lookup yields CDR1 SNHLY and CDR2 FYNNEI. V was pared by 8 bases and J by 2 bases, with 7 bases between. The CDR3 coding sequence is TGTGCCAGCCGCGGTGCTGGGGCCAACGTCCTGACTTTC. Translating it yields CASRGAGANVLTF.

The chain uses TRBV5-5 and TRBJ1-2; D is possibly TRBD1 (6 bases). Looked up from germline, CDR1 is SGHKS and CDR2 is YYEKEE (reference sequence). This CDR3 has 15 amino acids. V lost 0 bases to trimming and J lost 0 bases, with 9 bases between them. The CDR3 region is CASSLAQGTNYGYTF. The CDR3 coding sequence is TGTGCCAGCAGCTTGGCGCAGGGGACTAACTATGGCTACACCTTC.

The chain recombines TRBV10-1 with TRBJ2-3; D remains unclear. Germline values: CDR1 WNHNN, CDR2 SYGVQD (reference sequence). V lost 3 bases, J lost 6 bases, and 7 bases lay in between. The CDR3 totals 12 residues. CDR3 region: CASSELGDTQYF. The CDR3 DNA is TGCGCCAGCAGTGAATTGGGGGATACGCAGTATTTT.